This T cell receptor beta chain was profiled in a study of CD8+ T cells in alopecia areata. Study-wide background: Treated patients were given 5 to 10 mg oral tofacitinib twice daily.

Punch biopsies of lesional scalp, plus peripheral blood, were taken from alopecia areata patients. It was cDNA, reverse transcribed from extracted RNA, that served as the sequencing template. Sequencing was performed with immunoSEQ multiplex PCR; in TCRdb, only in-frame clones are kept and a portion is missing. The data show tens of thousands of clones, with approximately 58% seen just once and roughly 15% held by the top ten. This TCR was recovered from a human donor with alopecia areata. Sequenced here: CD8+ T cells sorted from blood, sampled at week 0.

The CDR3 spells CASSLQFTQETQYF. In DNA, the CDR3 is TGTGCCAGCAGCTTGCAGTTTACCCAAGAGACCCAGTACTTC. The rearrangement uses TRBV5-6 and TRBJ2-5, with unresolved D. The CDR3 spans 14 residues. Per germline, CDR1 SGHDT and CDR2 YYEEEE. V was pared by 1 base and J by 1 base, with 8 bases between.